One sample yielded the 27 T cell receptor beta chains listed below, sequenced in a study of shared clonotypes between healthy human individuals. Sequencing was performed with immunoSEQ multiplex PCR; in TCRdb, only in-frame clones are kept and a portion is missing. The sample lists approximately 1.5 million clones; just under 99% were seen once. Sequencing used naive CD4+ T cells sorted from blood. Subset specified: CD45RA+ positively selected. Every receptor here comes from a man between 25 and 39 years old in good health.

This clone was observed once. The CDR3 sequence: CASQQGLGQPQHF. The CDR3 region has the DNA TGTGCCAGCCAACAGGGTTTAGGGCAGCCCCAGCATTTT. The chain combines TRBV27 with TRBJ1-5, with D perhaps TRBD1 (6 bases). Looked up from germline, CDR1 is MNHEY and CDR2 is SMNVEV (reference sequence). This CDR3 comprises 13 residues. The V and J ends lost 8 bases and 7 bases respectively, with 15 bases between them.

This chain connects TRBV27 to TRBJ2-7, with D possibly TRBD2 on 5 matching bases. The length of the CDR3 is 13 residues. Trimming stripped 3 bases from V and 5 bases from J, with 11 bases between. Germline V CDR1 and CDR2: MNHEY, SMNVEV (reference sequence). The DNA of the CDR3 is TGTGCCAGCAGTTTCGCTAGCACCCACGAGCAGTACTTC. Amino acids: CASSFASTHEQYF.

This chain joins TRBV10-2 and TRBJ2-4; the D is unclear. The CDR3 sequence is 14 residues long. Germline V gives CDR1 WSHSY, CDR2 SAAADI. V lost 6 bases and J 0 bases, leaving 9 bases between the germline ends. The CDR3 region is CASRDRLAKNIQYF. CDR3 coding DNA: TGCGCCAGCAGGGACCGACTAGCCAAAAACATTCAGTACTTC.

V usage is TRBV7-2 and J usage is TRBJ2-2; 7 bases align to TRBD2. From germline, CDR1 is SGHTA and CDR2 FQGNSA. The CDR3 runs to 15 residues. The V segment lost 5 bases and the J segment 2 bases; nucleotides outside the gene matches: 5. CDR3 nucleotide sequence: TGTGCCAGCAGCAGACTAGCCATAAACACCGGGGAGCTGTTTTTT. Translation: CASSRLAINTGELFF.

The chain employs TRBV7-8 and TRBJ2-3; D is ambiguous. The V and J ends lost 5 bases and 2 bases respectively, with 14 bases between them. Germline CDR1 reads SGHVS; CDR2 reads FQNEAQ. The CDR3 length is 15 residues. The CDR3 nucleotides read TGTGCCAGCAGCCTCCTCCACTCAATCACAGATACGCAGTATTTT. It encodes CASSLLHSITDTQYF.

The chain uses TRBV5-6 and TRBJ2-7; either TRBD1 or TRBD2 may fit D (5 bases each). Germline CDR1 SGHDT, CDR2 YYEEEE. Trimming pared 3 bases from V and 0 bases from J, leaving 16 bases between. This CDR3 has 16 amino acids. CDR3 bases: TGTGCCAGCAGCTCCCAGTGGGGGTCGAGCTCCTACGAGCAGTACTTC. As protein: CASSSQWGSSSYEQYF.

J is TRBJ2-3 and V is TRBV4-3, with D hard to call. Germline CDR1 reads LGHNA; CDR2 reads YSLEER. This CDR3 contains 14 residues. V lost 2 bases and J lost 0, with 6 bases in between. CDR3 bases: TGCGCCAGCAGCCAAAGTCTGAGCACAGATACGCAGTATTTT. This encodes CASSQSLSTDTQYF.

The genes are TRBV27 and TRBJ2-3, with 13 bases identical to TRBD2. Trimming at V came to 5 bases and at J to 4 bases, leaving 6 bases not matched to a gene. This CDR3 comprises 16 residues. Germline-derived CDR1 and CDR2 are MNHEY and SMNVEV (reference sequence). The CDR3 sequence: CASSPWTSGSPDTQYF. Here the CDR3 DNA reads TGTGCCAGCAGTCCCTGGACTAGCGGGAGTCCAGATACGCAGTATTTT.

In nucleotides, the CDR3 is TGTGCCAGCAGCTCGCTCCCCGCCACTAGCGGACCTTACGAGCAGTACTTC. As protein: CASSSLPATSGPYEQYF. The chain uses TRBV7-8 and TRBJ2-7, with 8 bases lining up with TRBD2. The V segment lost 4 bases and the J segment 4 bases; nucleotides outside the gene matches: 15. The length of the CDR3 is 17 residues. Germline CDR1 reads SGHVS; CDR2 reads FQNEAQ.

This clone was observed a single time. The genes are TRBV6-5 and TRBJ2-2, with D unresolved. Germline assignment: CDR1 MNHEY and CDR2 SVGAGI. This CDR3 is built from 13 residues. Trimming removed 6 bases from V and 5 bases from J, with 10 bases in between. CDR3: CASRGMRTGELFF. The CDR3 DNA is TGTGCCAGCAGGGGGATGAGAACCGGGGAGCTGTTTTTT.

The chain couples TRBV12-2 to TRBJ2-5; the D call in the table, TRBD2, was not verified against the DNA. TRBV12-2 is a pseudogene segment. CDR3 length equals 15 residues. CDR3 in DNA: TGTGCAAGTCGCTTAGGAGAGCGGGGCCAAGAGACCCAGTACTTC. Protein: CASRLGERGQETQYF.

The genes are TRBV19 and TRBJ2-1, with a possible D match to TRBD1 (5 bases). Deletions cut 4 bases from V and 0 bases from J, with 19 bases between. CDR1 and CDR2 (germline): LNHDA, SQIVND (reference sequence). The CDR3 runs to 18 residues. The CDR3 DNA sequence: TGTGCCAGTAGTACTTCCTCCTCAGGGCGGCACTCCTACAATGAGCAGTTCTTC. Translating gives CASSTSSSGRHSYNEQFF.

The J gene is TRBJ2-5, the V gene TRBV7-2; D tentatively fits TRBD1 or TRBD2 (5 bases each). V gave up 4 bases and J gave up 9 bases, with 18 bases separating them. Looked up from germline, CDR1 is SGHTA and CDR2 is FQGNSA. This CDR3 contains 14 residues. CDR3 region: CASSSLAGGRAQYF. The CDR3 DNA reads TGTGCCAGCAGCTCTTTAGCTGGGGGACGGGCCCAGTACTTC.

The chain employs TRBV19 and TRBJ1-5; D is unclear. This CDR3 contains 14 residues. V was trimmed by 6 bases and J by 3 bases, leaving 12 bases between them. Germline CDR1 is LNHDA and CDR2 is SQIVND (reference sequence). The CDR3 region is CASSRGLNNQPQHF. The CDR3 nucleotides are TGTGCCAGTAGCCGTGGACTCAACAATCAGCCCCAGCATTTT.

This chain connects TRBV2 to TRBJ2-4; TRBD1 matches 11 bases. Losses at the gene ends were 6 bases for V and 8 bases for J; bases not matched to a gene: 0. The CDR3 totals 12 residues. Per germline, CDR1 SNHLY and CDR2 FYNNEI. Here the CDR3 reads CASRDRGHIQYF. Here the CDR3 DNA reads TGTGCCAGCAGGGACAGGGGGCACATTCAGTACTTC.

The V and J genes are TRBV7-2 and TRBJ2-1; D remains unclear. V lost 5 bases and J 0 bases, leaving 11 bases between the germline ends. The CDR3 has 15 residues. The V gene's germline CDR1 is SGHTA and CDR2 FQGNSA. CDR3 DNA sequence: TGTGCCAGCAGCATGAGTGCGAGCTCCTACAATGAGCAGTTCTTC. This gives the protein CASSMSASSYNEQFF.

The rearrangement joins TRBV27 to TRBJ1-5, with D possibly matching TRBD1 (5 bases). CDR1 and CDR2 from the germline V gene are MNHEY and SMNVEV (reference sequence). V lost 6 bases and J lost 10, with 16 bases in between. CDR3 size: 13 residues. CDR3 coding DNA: TGTGCCAGCAGGGGGTCGGGGGGTGGACCCCAGCATTTT. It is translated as CASRGSGGGPQHF.

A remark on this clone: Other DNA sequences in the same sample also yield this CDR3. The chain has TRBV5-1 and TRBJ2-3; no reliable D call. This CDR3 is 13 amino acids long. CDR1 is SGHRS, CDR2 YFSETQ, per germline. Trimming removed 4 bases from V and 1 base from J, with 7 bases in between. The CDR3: CASSLSGTDTQYF. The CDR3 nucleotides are TGCGCCAGCAGCCTGTCTGGCACAGATACGCAGTATTTT.

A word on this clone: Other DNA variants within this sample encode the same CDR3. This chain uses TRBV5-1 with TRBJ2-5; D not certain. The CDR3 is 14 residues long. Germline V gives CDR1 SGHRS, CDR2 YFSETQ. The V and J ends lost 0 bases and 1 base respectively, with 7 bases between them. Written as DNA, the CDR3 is TGCGCCAGCAGCTTGGCCGCAACCCAAGAGACCCAGTACTTC. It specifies CASSLAATQETQYF.

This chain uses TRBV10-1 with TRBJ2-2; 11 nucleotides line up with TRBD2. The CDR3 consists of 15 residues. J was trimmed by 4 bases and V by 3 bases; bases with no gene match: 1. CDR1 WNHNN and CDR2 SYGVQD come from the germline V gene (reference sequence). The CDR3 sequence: CASSDSGRGTGELFF. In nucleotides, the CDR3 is TGCGCCAGCAGTGATAGCGGGAGGGGCACCGGGGAGCTGTTTTTT.

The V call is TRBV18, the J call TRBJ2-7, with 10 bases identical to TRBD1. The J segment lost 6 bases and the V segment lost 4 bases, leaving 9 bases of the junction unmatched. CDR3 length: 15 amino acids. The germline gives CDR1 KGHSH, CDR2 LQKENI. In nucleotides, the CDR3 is TGTGCCAGCTCACTACCGGGACAGGGGTCGGGCGAGCAGTACTTC. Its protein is CASSLPGQGSGEQYF.

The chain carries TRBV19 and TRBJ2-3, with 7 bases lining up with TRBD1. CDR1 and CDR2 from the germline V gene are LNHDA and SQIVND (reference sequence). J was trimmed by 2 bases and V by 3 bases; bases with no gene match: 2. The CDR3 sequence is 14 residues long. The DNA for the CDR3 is TGTGCCAGTAGTATGGACAGGTTCACAGATACGCAGTATTTT. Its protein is CASSMDRFTDTQYF. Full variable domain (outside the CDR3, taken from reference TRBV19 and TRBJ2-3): DGGITQSPKYLFRKEGQNVTLSCEQNLNHDAMYWYRQDPGQGLRLIYYSQIVNDFQKGDIAEGYSVSREKKESFPLTVTSAQKNPTAFYLCASSMDRFTDTQYFGPGTRLTVL.

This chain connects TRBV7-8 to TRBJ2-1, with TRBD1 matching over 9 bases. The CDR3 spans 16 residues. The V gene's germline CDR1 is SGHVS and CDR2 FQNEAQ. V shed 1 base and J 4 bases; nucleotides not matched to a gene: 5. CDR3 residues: CASSLVSDRGYNEQFF. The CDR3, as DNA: TGTGCCAGCAGCTTAGTGTCGGACAGGGGATACAATGAGCAGTTCTTC. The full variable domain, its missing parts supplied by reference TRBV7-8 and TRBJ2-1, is GAGVSQSPRYKVAKRGQDVALRCDPISGHVSLFWYQQALGQGPEFLTYFQNEAQLDKSGLPSDRFFAERPEGSVSTLKIQRTQQEDSAVYLCASSLVSDRGYNEQFFGPGTRLTVL.

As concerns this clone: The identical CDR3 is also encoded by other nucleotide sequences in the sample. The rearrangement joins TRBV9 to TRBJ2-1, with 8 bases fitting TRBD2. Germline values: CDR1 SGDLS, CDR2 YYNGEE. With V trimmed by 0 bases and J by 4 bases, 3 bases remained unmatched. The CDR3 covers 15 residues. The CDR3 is CASSVGSGTYNEQFF. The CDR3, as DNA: TGTGCCAGCAGCGTAGGTAGCGGGACATACAATGAGCAGTTCTTC.

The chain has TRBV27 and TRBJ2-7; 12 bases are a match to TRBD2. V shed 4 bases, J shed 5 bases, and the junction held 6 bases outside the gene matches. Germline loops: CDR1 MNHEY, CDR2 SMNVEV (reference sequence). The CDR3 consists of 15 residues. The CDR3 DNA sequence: TGTGCCAGCAGTTCGACAAGACTAGCGGGAGACGAGCAGTACTTC. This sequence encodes CASSSTRLAGDEQYF.

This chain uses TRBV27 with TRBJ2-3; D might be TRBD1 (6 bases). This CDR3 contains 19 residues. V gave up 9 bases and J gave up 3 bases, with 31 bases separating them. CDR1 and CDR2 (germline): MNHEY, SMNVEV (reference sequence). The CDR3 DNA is TGTGCCAGTCACGTACCACCAACTCAGACAGGAGAGGGGACAGATACGCAGTATTTT. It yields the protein CASHVPPTQTGEGTDTQYF.

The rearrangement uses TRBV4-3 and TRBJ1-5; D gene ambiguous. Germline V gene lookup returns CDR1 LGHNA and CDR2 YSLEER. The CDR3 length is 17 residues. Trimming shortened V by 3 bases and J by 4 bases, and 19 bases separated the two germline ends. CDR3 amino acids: CASSHARRRVGNQPQHF. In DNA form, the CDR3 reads TGCGCCAGCAGCCACGCCCGGAGAAGGGTCGGTAATCAGCCCCAGCATTTT.